A selection of T cell receptor beta chains follows, all from one sample in a study of OX40 agonist ivuxolimab in advanced cancers. TCRdb's table, derived via immunoSEQ multiplex PCR, lists solely in-frame clones and lacks some. Among some 8,800 clones listed, roughly 90% were seen once. Sequencing was performed on CD4+ or CD8+ T cells sorted from blood, taken in a trial of the OX40 agonist ivuxolimab. The receptor set was obtained from an adult with an advanced solid tumor such as melanoma, head and neck, liver or kidney cancer. Each CDR3 is given with its conserved first and last residue. A D gene is named only where the DNA matches it firmly. Only some rows state a clone size, as once, few, many or a class for expanded clones.

length,D,size,J,V,CDR3,DNA
13,.,.,TRBJ1-5,TRBV19,CASSIADNQPQHF,TGTGCCAGTAGTATCGCGGACAATCAGCCCCAGCATTTT
15,.,.,TRBJ1-6,TRBV5-6,CASTEGSSYNSPLHF,TGTGCCAGCACCGAGGGTAGCTCCTATAATTCACCCCTCCACTTT
18,TRBD1,hyperexpanded,TRBJ1-3,TRBV5-1,CASSFEGTGATSGNTIYF,TGCGCCAGCAGCTTTGAAGGGACAGGGGCTACCTCTGGAAACACCATATATTTT
16,.,.,TRBJ2-3,TRBV21-1,CASSLHCLWHTDTQYF,TGTGCCAGCAGCCTGCACTGCCTCTGGCACACAGATACGCAGTATTTT
14,TRBD1,.,TRBJ1-5,TRBV7-9,CASSPPDRDQPQHF,TGTGCCAGCAGCCCCCCGGACAGGGATCAGCCCCAGCATTTT
13,TRBD1,.,TRBJ1-2,TRBV6-1,CASSEGDSYGYTF,TGTGCCAGCAGTGAGGGGGACAGCTATGGCTACACCTTC
14,.,.,TRBJ1-1,TRBV29-1,CSVVRGGPNTEAFF,TGCAGCGTTGTACGAGGGGGGCCGAACACTGAAGCTTTCTTT
17,TRBD2,.,TRBJ2-1,TRBV4-1,CATSGLAGESSYNEQFF,TGCGCCACTTCGGGACTAGCGGGGGAGAGCTCCTACAATGAGCAGTTCTTC
15,TRBD2,.,TRBJ2-7,TRBV7-9,CASSLTSGGHYEQYF,TGTGCCAGCAGCTTAACTAGCGGGGGGCACTACGAGCAGTACTTC
18,.,.,TRBJ1-1,TRBV4-2,CASSQERVSDSSNTEAFF,TGTGCCAGCAGCCAAGAACGGGTCTCAGACAGTTCGAACACTGAGGCCTTCTTT
13,.,.,TRBJ1-1,TRBV7-9,CASSLQGFTEAFF,TGTGCCAGCAGCTTACAGGGATTCACTGAAGCTTTCTTT
13,.,.,TRBJ1-5,TRBV5-5,CASSLGSNQPQHF,TGTGCCAGCAGCCTGGGTAGCAATCAGCCCCAGCATTTT
13,.,.,TRBJ2-1,TRBV6-5,CASSYGEEDEQFF,TGTGCCAGCAGTTACGGGGAAGAAGATGAGCAGTTCTTC
15,.,.,TRBJ2-7,TRBV19,CASSIGLRSGYEQYF,TGTGCCAGTAGTATAGGACTCAGGAGTGGCTACGAGCAGTACTTC
16,TRBD1,.,TRBJ1-2,TRBV14,CASSQTQGETGFGYTF,TGTGCCAGCAGCCAAACGCAGGGGGAAACGGGCTTTGGCTACACCTTC
19,.,.,TRBJ2-5,TRBV7-6,CASSLATPLEDIKGETQYF,TGTGCCAGCAGCTTAGCCACTCCATTAGAGGACATAAAGGGGGAGACCCAGTACTTC
15,TRBD1,.,TRBJ1-6,TRBV10-1,CASSEFPGGNSPLHF,TGCGCCAGCAGTGAGTTCCCAGGGGGAAATTCACCCCTCCACTTT
14,TRBD1,.,TRBJ2-2,TRBV28,CASSRDSWTGELFF,TGTGCCAGCAGTCGGGACAGTTGGACCGGGGAGCTGTTTTTT
17,TRBD1,.,TRBJ2-1,TRBV28,CASTPLPRTGGYNEQFF,TGTGCCAGCACCCCCTTGCCGAGGACAGGGGGTTACAATGAGCAGTTCTTC
14,.,.,TRBJ1-2,TRBV11-3,CASSSPDRSYGYTF,TGTGCCAGCAGCTCCCCCGACAGGAGCTATGGCTACACCTTC
15,.,.,TRBJ1-1,TRBV5-4,CASSSDGPMNTEAFF,TGTGCCAGCAGCTCGGATGGACCGATGAACACTGAAGCTTTCTTT
15,TRBD1,.,TRBJ1-3,TRBV18,CASSPATGGKNTIYF,TGTGCCAGCTCACCAGCGACAGGGGGGAAAAACACCATATATTTT
14,TRBD1,.,TRBJ2-7,TRBV4-1,CASSHDRGSYEQYF,TGCGCCAGCAGCCACGACAGGGGCTCCTACGAGCAGTACTTC
13,.,once,TRBJ1-1,TRBV28,CASSPIWHTGAFF,TGTGCCAGCAGCCCCATATGGCACACCGGAGCTTTCTTT
17,.,.,TRBJ1-3,TRBV7-9,CASSPPTRGESGNTIYF,TGTGCCAGCAGCCCCCCCACCCGGGGAGAATCCGGAAACACCATATATTTT
15,.,.,TRBJ2-5,TRBV7-9,CASSLAEGGQETQYF,TGTGCCAGCAGCTTAGCTGAGGGTGGCCAAGAGACCCAGTACTTC
15,.,.,TRBJ2-3,TRBV29-1,CSVEDGGPNPDTQYF,TGCAGCGTTGAAGATGGGGGACCGAATCCGGATACGCAGTATTTT
13,.,.,TRBJ1-1,TRBV4-1,CASSPPLSREAFF,TGCGCCAGCAGCCCTCCCTTGTCAAGGGAAGCTTTCTTT
15,TRBD1,.,TRBJ1-1,TRBV27,CASSRGQYINTEAFF,TGTGCCAGCAGCCGGGGACAGTATATCAACACTGAAGCTTTCTTT
15,.,.,TRBJ2-2,TRBV5-4,CASSSLRQSAGELFF,TGTGCCAGCAGCTCCCTAAGACAGTCAGCCGGGGAGCTGTTTTTT
12,.,.,TRBJ1-1,TRBV6-4,CASSDGRAEAFF,TGTGCCAGCAGTGACGGTCGGGCTGAAGCTTTCTTT
12,.,.,TRBJ1-1,TRBV21-1,CASQAGWTEAFF,TGTGCCAGTCAAGCAGGGTGGACTGAAGCTTTCTTT